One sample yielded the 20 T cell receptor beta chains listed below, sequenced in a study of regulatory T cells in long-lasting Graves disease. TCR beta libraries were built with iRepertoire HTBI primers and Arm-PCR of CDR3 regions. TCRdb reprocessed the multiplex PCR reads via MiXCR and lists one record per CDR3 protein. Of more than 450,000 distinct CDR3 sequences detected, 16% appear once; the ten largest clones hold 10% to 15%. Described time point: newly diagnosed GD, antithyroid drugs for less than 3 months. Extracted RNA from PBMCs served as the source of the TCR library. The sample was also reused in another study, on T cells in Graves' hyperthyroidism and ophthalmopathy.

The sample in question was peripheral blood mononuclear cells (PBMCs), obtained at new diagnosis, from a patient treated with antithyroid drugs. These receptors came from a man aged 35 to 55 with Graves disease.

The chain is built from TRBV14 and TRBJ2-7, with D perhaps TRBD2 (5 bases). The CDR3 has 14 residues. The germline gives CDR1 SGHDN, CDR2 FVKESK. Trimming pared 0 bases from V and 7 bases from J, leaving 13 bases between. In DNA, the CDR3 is TGTGCCAGCAGCCAAGATCTTCGGGGTCGTGAGCAGTACTTC. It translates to CASSQDLRGREQYF.

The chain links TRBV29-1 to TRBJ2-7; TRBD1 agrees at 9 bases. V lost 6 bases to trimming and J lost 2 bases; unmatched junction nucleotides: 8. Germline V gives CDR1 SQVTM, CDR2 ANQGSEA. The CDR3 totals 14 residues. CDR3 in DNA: TGCAGCGTAATTCCGGGACAGGGTACCTACGAGCAGTACTTC. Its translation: CSVIPGQGTYEQYF.

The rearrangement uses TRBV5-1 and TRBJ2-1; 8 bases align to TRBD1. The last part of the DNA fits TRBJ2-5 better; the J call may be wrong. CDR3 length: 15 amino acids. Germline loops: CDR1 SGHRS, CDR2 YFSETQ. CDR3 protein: CASSLVAGGEETQYF. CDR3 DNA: TGCGCCAGCAGCTTGGTGGCAGGGGGCGAAGAGACCCAGTACTTC.

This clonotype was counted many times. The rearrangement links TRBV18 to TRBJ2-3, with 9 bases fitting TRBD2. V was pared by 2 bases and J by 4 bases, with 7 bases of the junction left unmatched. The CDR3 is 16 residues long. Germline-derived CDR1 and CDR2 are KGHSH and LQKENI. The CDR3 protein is CASSPRPGLAADTQYF. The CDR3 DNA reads TGTGCCAGCTCACCAAGGCCGGGACTAGCAGCAGATACGCAGTATTTT.

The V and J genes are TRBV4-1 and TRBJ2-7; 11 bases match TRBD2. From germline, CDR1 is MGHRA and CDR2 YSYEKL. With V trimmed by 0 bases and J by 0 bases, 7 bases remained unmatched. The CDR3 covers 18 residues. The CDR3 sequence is CASSQDSRLAGISYEQYF. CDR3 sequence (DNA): TGCGCCAGCAGCCAAGATTCCCGACTAGCGGGAATCTCCTACGAGCAGTACTTC.

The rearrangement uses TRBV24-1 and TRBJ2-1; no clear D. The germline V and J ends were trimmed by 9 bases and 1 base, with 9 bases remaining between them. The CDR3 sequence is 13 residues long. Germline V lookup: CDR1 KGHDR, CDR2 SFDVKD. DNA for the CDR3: TGTGCCACCCGTTCACAGTCCTACAATGAGCAGTTCTTC. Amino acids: CATRSQSYNEQFF.

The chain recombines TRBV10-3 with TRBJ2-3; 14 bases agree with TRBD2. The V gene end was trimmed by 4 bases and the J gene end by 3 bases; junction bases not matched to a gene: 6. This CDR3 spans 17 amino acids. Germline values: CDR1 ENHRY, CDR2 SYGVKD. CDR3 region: CAISGGTSGSLTDTQYF. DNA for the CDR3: TGTGCCATCAGTGGGGGGACTAGCGGGAGTCTGACAGATACGCAGTATTTT.

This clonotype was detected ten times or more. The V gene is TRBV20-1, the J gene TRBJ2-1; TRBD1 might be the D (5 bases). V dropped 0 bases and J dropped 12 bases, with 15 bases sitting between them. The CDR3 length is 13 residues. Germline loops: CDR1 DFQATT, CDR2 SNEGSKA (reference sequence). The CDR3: CSARDHQGVGQFF. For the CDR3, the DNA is TGCAGTGCTAGAGATCATCAGGGCGTCGGGCAGTTCTTC.

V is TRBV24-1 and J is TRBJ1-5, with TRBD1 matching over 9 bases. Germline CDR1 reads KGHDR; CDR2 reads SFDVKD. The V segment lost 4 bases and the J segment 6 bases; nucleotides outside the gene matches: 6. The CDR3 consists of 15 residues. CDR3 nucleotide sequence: TGTGCCACCAGTGAACGTGGACAGGGGACTCAGCCCCAGCATTTT. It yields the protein CATSERGQGTQPQHF.

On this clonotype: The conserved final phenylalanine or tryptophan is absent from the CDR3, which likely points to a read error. The CDR3 is CASSRGGQSNQPQHV. CDR3 nucleotides: TGCGCCAGCTCTCGGGGGGGGCAGAGCAATCAGCCCCAGCATGTT. This chain links TRBV5-1 with TRBJ1-5; D perhaps matches TRBD1 (6 bases). The V and J ends lost 7 bases and 1 base respectively, with 15 bases between them. The CDR3 consists of 15 residues. Germline V CDR1 and CDR2: SGHRS, YFSETQ.

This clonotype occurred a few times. This chain's CDR3 is CASSQRDRVGTQYF. In nucleotides, the CDR3 is TGTGCCAGCAGCCAGAGGGACCGAGTAGGGACCCAGTACTTC. The chain carries TRBV3-1 and TRBJ2-5; D is perhaps TRBD1 or TRBD2 (5 bases each). The CDR3 is 14 residues long. Germline CDR1 reads LGHDT; CDR2 reads YNNKEL (reference sequence). Trimming shortened V by 3 bases and J by 7 bases, and 15 bases separated the two germline ends.

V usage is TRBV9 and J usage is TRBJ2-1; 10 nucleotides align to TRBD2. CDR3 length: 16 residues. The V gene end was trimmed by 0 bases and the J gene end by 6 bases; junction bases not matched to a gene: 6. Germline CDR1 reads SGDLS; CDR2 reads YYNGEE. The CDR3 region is CASSVGASGSLNEQFF. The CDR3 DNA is TGTGCCAGCAGCGTAGGAGCTAGCGGGAGTCTCAATGAGCAGTTCTTC.

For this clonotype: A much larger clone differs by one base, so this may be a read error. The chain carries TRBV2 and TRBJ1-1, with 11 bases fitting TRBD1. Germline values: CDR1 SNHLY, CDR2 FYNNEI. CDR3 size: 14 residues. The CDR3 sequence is CASSWDRGSTEASF. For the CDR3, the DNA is TGTGCCAGCAGCTGGGACAGGGGGTCCACTGAAGCTTCCTTT.

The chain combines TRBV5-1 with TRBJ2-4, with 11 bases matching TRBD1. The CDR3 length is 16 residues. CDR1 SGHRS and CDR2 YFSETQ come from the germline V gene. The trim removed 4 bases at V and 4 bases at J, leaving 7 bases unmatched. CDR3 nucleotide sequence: TGCGCCAGCAGCGGGACAGGGGGAGTTGAGAAAAACATTCAGTACTTC. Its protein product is CASSGTGGVEKNIQYF. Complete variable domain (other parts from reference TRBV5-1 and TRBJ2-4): KAGVTQTPRYLIKTRGQQVTLSCSPISGHRSVSWYQQTPGQGLQFLFEYFSETQRNKGNFPGRFSGRQFSNSRSEMNVSTLELGDSALYLCASSGTGGVEKNIQYFGAGTRLSVL.

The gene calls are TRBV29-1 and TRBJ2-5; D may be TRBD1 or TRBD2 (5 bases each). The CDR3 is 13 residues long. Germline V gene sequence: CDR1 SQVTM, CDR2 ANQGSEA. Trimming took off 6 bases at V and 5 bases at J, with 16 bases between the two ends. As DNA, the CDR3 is TGCAGCGTCTTAAACCCCAGGGACGAGACCCAGTACTTC. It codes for CSVLNPRDETQYF. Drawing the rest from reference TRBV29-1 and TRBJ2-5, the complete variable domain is SAVISQKPSRDICQRGTSLTIQCQVDSQVTMMFWYRQQPGQSLTLIATANQGSEATYESGFVIDKFPISRPNLTFSTLTVSNMSPEDSSIYLCSVLNPRDETQYFGPGTRLLVL.

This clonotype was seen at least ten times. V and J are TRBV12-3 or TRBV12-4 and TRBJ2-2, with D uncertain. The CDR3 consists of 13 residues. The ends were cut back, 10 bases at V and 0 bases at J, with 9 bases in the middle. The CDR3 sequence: CATSPTNTGELFF. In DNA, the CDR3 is TGTGCCACCTCACCGACGAACACCGGGGAGCTGTTTTTT.

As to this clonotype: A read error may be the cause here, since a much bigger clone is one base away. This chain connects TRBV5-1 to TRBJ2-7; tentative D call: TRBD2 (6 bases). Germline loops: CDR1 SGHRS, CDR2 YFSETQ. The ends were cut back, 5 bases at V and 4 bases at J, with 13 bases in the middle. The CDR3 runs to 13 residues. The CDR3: CASRQRAGYEQYF. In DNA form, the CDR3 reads TGCGCCAGCAGACAGAGAGCGGGTTACGAGCAGTACTTC. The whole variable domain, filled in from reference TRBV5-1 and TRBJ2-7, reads KAGVTQTPRYLIKTRGQQVTLSCSPISGHRSVSWYQQTPGQGLQFLFEYFSETQRNKGNFPGRFSGRQFSNSRSEMNVSTLELGDSALYLCASRQRAGYEQYFGPGTRLTVT.

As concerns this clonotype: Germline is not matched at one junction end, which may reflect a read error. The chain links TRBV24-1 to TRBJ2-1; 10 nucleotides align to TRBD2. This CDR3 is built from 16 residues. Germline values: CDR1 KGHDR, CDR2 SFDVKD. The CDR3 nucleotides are TGTGCCGCCAGTGATAGACTAGCGGGCTCCTACAATGAGCAGTTCTTC. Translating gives CAASDRLAGSYNEQFF.

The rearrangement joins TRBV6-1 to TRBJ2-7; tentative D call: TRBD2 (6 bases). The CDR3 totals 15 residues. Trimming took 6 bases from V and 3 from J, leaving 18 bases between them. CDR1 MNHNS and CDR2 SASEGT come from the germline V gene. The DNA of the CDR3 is TGTGCCAGCAGGAACCGGGAGCCGTTCTACTACGAGCAGTACTTC. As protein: CASRNREPFYYEQYF.

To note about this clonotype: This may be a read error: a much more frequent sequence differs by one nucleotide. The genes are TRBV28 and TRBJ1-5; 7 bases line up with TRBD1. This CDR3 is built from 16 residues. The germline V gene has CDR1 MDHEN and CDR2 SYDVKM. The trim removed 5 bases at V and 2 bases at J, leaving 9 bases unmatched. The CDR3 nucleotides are TGTGCCAGCAGTGATTCACAGGGGCAAGGCAATCAGCCCCAGCATTTT. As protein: CASSDSQGQGNQPQHF.